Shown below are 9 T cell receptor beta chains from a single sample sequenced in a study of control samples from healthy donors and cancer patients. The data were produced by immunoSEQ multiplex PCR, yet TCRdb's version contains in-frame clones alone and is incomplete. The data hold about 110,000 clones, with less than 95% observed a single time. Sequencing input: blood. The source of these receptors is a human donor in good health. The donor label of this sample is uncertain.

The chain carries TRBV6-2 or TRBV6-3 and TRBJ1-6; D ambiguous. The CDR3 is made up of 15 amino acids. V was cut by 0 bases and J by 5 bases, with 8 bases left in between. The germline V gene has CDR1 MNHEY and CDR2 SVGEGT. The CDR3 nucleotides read TGTGCCAGCAGTTACTCGGGGTCGGATAATTCACCCCTCCACTTT. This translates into CASSYSGSDNSPLHF.

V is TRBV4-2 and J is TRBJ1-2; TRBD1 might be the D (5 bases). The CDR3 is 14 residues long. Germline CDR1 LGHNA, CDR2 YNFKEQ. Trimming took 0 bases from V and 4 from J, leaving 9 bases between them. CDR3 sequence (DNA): TGTGCCAGCAGCCAAGATGGGGGAGGCTATGGCTACACCTTC. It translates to CASSQDGGGYGYTF.

The CDR3, as DNA: TGTGCCACCCACGGACAGCCCGGGGGCTATGGCTACACCTTC. Translating it yields CATHGQPGGYGYTF. J is TRBJ1-2 and V is TRBV19, with a weak D call TRBD1 (6 bases). CDR1 and CDR2 from the germline V gene are LNHDA and SQIVND (reference sequence). Trimming pared 10 bases from V and 4 bases from J, leaving 19 bases between. This CDR3 contains 14 residues.

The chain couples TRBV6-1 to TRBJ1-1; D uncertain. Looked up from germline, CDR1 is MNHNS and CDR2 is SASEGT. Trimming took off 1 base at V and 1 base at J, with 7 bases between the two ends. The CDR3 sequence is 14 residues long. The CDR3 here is CASSEGQSNTEAFF. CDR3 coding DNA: TGTGCCAGCAGTGAAGGCCAGTCGAACACTGAAGCTTTCTTT.

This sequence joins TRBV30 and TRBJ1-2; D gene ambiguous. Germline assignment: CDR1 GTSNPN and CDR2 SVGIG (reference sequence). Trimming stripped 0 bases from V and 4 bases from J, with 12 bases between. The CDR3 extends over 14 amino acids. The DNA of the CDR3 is TGTGCCTGGAGTGTAGACGGGAAAGGCTATGGCTACACCTTC. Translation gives CAWSVDGKGYGYTF. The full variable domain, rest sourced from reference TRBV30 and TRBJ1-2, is SQTIHQWPATLVQPVGSPLSLECTVEGTSNPNLYWYRQAAGRGLQLLFYSVGIGQISSEVPQNLSASRPQDRQFILSSKKLLLSDSGFYLCAWSVDGKGYGYTFGSGTRLTVV.

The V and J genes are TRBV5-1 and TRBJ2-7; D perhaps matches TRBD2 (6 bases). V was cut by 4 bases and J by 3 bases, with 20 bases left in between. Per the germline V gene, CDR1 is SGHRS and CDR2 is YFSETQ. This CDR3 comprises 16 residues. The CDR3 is CASSLTPTGGVYEQYF. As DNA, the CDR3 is TGCGCCAGCAGCCTTACCCCCACCGGGGGTGTCTACGAGCAGTACTTC. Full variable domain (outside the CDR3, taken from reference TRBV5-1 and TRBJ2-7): KAGVTQTPRYLIKTRGQQVTLSCSPISGHRSVSWYQQTPGQGLQFLFEYFSETQRNKGNFPGRFSGRQFSNSRSEMNVSTLELGDSALYLCASSLTPTGGVYEQYFGPGTRLTVT.

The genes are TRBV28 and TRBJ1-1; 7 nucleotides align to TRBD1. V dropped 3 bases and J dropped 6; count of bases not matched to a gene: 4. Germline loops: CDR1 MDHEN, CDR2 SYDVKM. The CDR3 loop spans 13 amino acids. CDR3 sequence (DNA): TGTGCCAGCAGTTTGATAGGGGGCCCTGAAGCTTTCTTT. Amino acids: CASSLIGGPEAFF.

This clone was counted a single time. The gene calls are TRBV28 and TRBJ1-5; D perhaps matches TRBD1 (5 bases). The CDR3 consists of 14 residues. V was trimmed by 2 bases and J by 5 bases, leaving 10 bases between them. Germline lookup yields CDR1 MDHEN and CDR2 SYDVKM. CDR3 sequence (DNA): TGTGCCAGCAGTTTAGGGGGAGGTTATCAGCCCCAGCATTTT. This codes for CASSLGGGYQPQHF.

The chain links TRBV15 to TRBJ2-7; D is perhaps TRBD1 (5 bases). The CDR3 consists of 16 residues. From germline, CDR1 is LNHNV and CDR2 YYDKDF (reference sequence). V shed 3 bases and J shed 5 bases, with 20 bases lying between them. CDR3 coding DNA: TGTGCCACCAGCAGCCCGGAGACAGCTCAACGGCACGAGCAGTACTTC. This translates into CATSSPETAQRHEQYF. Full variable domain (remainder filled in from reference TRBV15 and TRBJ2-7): DAMVIQNPRYQVTQFGKPVTLSCSQTLNHNVMYWYQQKSSQAPKLLFHYYDKDFNNEADTPDNFQSRRPNTSFCFLDIRSPGLGDTAMYLCATSSPETAQRHEQYFGPGTRLTVT.